The source of this TCR beta chain is a study of shared clonotypes between healthy human individuals. V gave up 2 bases and J gave up 5 bases; unmatched junction bases: 12. Germline V gene lookup returns CDR1 SGHVT and CDR2 SQSDAQ. The CDR3 is 17 amino acids. CD45RO-negative cells were positively selected for CCR7, leaving out terminally differentiated effector memory CD45RA+ cells. Profiling relied on immunoSEQ multiplex PCR, and the TCRdb table lists in-frame clones only, not all of them. The sample lists about 2.1 million clones; just over 90% were seen once. The V and J genes are TRBV7-4 and TRBJ2-5, with 9 bases matching TRBD1. The source is a man aged 18 to 30 in good health. Some clones in this sample may be carry-over from other donors' samples. Sequencing was performed on naive CD8+ T cells from PBMCs. The CDR3 nucleotides are TGTGCCAGCAGCTTAAGGGGGGACAGGGATCGAGGGGAGACCCAGTACTTC. Protein: CASSLRGDRDRGETQYF.